The 8 T cell receptor beta chains below come from one sample, sequenced in a study of T-cell reconstitution after alpha-beta-depleted transplantation in children. Preparation of the TCRbeta library used unique molecular identifiers. TCRdb independently ran MiXCR on the PCR reads; one entry per CDR3 protein. Of about 250,000 distinct CDR3 sequences in the sample, under 30% were seen once. Sample: PBMCs, mostly from graft donor cells, taken 360 days after TCRalphabeta/CD19-depleted stem cell transplant. Receptor source: a female patient aged 2-9 years who had a stem cell transplant for congenital amegakaryocytic thrombocytopenia, so the T cells may come from the graft donor.

The V gene is TRBV3-1, the J gene TRBJ1-4, with D possibly matching TRBD1 (5 bases). V was cut by 4 bases and J by 7 bases, with 19 bases left in between. This CDR3 is 16 amino acids long. CDR1 LGHDT and CDR2 YNNKEL come from the germline V gene (reference sequence). Here the CDR3 reads CASSPRRGRDGEKLFF. The CDR3 DNA follows: TGTGCCAGCAGCCCCCGGAGGGGCAGGGATGGTGAAAAACTGTTTTTT.

This clonotype was found a few times. The V call is TRBV7-2, the J call TRBJ2-3; D is possibly TRBD1 or TRBD2 (5 bases each). Germline V gives CDR1 SGHTA, CDR2 FQGNSA. Trimming shortened V by 5 bases and J by 2 bases, and 11 bases separated the two germline ends. The CDR3 covers 14 residues. CDR3 nucleotides: TGTGCCAGCAGCCTAAAGGGACCCACAGATACGCAGTATTTT. Its translation: CASSLKGPTDTQYF.

This clonotype was detected a few times. This chain joins TRBV6-2 or TRBV6-3 and TRBJ1-5, with 9 bases fitting TRBD1. CDR1 MNHEY and CDR2 SVGEGT come from the germline V gene. This CDR3 region has 16 residues. The ends lost 5 bases at V and 7 bases at J; junction bases unmatched: 12. In DNA form, the CDR3 reads TGTGCCAGCAGTCTACAGGGGGCGGGAAGATGGCAGCCCCAGCATTTT. It yields the protein CASSLQGAGRWQPQHF.

J is TRBJ2-5 and V is TRBV4-3, with unresolved D. CDR3 length equals 15 residues. Germline loops: CDR1 LGHNA, CDR2 YSLEER. V lost 3 bases to trimming and J lost 1 base, with 12 bases between them. The CDR3 nucleotides read TGCGCCAGCAGCCAGTTTTTAACCCCCCAAGAGACCCAGTACTTC. Encoded protein: CASSQFLTPQETQYF.

There are a few counts of this clonotype. This could be a read error, since a much larger clone is one nucleotide away. The chain uses TRBV6-2 or TRBV6-3 and TRBJ2-1; TRBD2 aligns across 9 bases. Trimming took 1 base from V and 5 from J; bases not matched to a gene: 6. The CDR3 runs to 16 residues. Per germline, CDR1 MNHEY and CDR2 SVGEGT. The CDR3 DNA reads as TGTGCCAGCAGTTACTTGGCGGGAGGGCCCAACAATGAGCAGTTCTTC. Translation gives CASSYLAGGPNNEQFF.

The chain has TRBV6-5 and TRBJ2-1, with a tentative D call TRBD1 (5 bases). Per the germline V gene, CDR1 is MNHEY and CDR2 is SVGAGI. V shed 6 bases and J shed 6 bases, with 9 bases lying between them. The CDR3 has 12 amino acids. This CDR3 reads CASSIDSNEQFF. DNA of the CDR3: TGTGCCAGCAGCATCGACAGCAATGAGCAGTTCTTC.

The chain carries TRBV6-2 or TRBV6-3 and TRBJ2-3; 8 bases map to TRBD2. The CDR3 covers 15 residues. Trimming removed 4 bases from V and 5 bases from J; junction bases left unmatched: 8. Germline V lookup: CDR1 MNHEY, CDR2 SVGEGT. This CDR3 reads CASSSQREWIDTQYF. The CDR3 DNA is TGTGCCAGCAGTTCTCAGCGGGAGTGGATAGATACGCAGTATTTT.

This clonotype was counted a few times. This chain joins TRBV3-1 and TRBJ2-1; TRBD2 matches 8 bases. The J segment lost 2 bases and the V segment lost 3 bases, leaving 9 bases of the junction unmatched. Germline values: CDR1 LGHDT, CDR2 YNNKEL (reference sequence). CDR3 length equals 17 residues. CDR3 bases: TGTGCCAGCAGCCAGAAAAGCGGGGGCCGAGCCTACAATGAGCAGTTCTTC. Its protein is CASSQKSGGRAYNEQFF.